The 18 T cell receptor beta chains presented below share a single source sample, sequenced in a study of T cells in tumors after PD-1 blockade. Profiling relied on immunoSEQ multiplex PCR, and the TCRdb table lists in-frame clones only, not all of them. The table records roughly 48,000 clones, 81% of them present only once. The specimen was PBMCs, collected before anti-PD-1 treatment. Source of these receptors: a human donor with basal cell carcinoma.

The chain recombines TRBV29-1 with TRBJ2-7, with D perhaps TRBD1 (6 bases). Trimming pared 6 bases from V and 2 bases from J, leaving 17 bases between. The CDR3 covers 14 residues. Germline loops: CDR1 SQVTM, CDR2 ANQGSEA. In DNA, the CDR3 is TGCAGCGTCCGAAAGGGGGACGGAACCTACGAGCAGTACTTC. It codes for CSVRKGDGTYEQYF.

The chain joins TRBV27 to TRBJ2-3, with D possibly called TRBD1 or TRBD2 (5 bases each). The CDR3 totals 13 residues. V was trimmed by 10 bases and J by 4 bases, leaving 15 bases between them. Germline CDR1 is MNHEY and CDR2 is SMNVEV (reference sequence). The CDR3 reads CATQRGAADTQYF. CDR3 DNA sequence: TGTGCCACCCAGAGGGGCGCAGCAGATACGCAGTATTTT.

The chain joins TRBV10-1 to TRBJ2-1; D might be TRBD1 (6 bases). Germline values: CDR1 WNHNN, CDR2 SYGVQD (reference sequence). CDR3 length: 15 amino acids. The ends were cut back, 3 bases at V and 4 bases at J, with 13 bases in the middle. The CDR3 spells CASSDNGQKYNEQFF. The CDR3 nucleotides read TGCGCCAGCAGTGATAATGGACAGAAATACAATGAGCAGTTCTTC.

V usage is TRBV7-2 and J usage is TRBJ1-3; D possibly corresponds to TRBD1 (6 bases). Trimming removed 2 bases at V and 4 bases at J, with 12 bases between. Germline V gene data show CDR1 as SGHTA and CDR2 as FQGNSA. This CDR3 spans 15 amino acids. The CDR3 here is CASSLRGTPGNTIYF. CDR3 in DNA: TGTGCCAGCAGCTTACGGGGGACACCCGGAAACACCATATATTTT.

The V call is TRBV2, the J call TRBJ2-7, with D perhaps matching TRBD2 (5 bases). Trimming took 4 bases from V and 4 from J, leaving 11 bases between them. The germline CDR1 and CDR2 sequences are SNHLY and FYNNEI. CDR3 length: 13 amino acids. The CDR3 sequence: CASSGGTRYEQYF. For the CDR3, the DNA is TGTGCCAGCAGTGGGGGAACTAGATACGAGCAGTACTTC.

The J gene is TRBJ1-1, the V gene TRBV6-5; a possible D gene is TRBD1 (5 bases). This CDR3 is built from 14 residues. Germline assignment: CDR1 MNHEY and CDR2 SVGAGI. V was shortened by 6 bases and J by 7 bases, with 18 bases between the two germline ends. CDR3 bases: TGTGCCAGCAGAGAGGGAACAATTGGGGGTGAAGCTTTCTTT. The encoded protein is CASREGTIGGEAFF.

The J gene is TRBJ2-7, the V gene TRBV19, with TRBD2 matching over 7 bases. This CDR3 has 14 residues. V lost 3 bases and J lost 3; bases outside the gene matches: 5. Germline V CDR1 and CDR2: LNHDA, SQIVND (reference sequence). For the CDR3, the DNA is TGTGCCAGTAGTATTCAAGGGAGGGACTACGAGCAGTACTTC. The encoded protein is CASSIQGRDYEQYF.

This chain connects TRBV20-1 to TRBJ1-4; possibly TRBD1 for D (6 bases). The germline V and J ends were trimmed by 3 bases and 5 bases, with 16 bases remaining between them. Germline V gene data show CDR1 as DFQATT and CDR2 as SNEGSKA (reference sequence). The length of the CDR3 is 15 residues. The CDR3 DNA follows: TGCAGTGCTAGTATATGGAGGGGGAGAAATGAAAAACTGTTTTTT. Encoded protein: CSASIWRGRNEKLFF.

This chain connects TRBV14 to TRBJ2-5; 13 positions match TRBD2. The ends lost 4 bases at V and 4 bases at J; junction bases unmatched: 3. The CDR3 length is 15 residues. From germline, CDR1 is SGHDN and CDR2 FVKESK. The CDR3 region is CASSRTSGGGETQYF. As DNA, the CDR3 is TGTGCCAGCAGCCGGACTAGCGGGGGAGGAGAGACCCAGTACTTC.

The rearrangement joins TRBV12-3 or TRBV12-4 to TRBJ2-7; no reliable D call. The CDR3 sequence is 12 residues long. The germline V and J ends were trimmed by 6 bases and 2 bases, with 8 bases remaining between them. The CDR3 DNA follows: TGTGCCAGCAGCGCGGTGCCCTACGAGCAGTACTTC. Protein product: CASSAVPYEQYF.

The rearrangement links TRBV4-2 to TRBJ2-7; D unclear. From germline, CDR1 is LGHNA and CDR2 YNFKEQ. The CDR3 has 15 residues. V dropped 0 bases and J dropped 2 bases, with 11 bases sitting between them. The CDR3 loop is CASSQEVPGPYEQYF. The CDR3 nucleotides read TGTGCCAGCAGCCAAGAGGTGCCCGGTCCCTACGAGCAGTACTTC.

This chain joins TRBV19 and TRBJ1-4, with 9 bases lining up with TRBD1. CDR3 length: 14 residues. The germline gives CDR1 LNHDA, CDR2 SQIVND (reference sequence). The V segment lost 6 bases and the J segment 6 bases; nucleotides outside the gene matches: 5. The CDR3 DNA sequence: TGTGCCAGTAGGATACAGGGGGCCTATGAAAAACTGTTTTTT. It translates to CASRIQGAYEKLFF. Full variable domain (outside the CDR3, taken from reference TRBV19 and TRBJ1-4): DGGITQSPKYLFRKEGQNVTLSCEQNLNHDAMYWYRQDPGQGLRLIYYSQIVNDFQKGDIAEGYSVSREKKESFPLTVTSAQKNPTAFYLCASRIQGAYEKLFFGSGTQLSVL.

The V call is TRBV21-1, the J call TRBJ2-3. TRBV21-1 is shown as a pseudogene. CDR3 length: 15 residues. In DNA, the CDR3 is TGTGCCAGCAGCAAAAAAAGGGACAGCACAGATACGCAGTATTTT. It encodes CASSKKRDSTDTQYF.

The chain carries TRBV5-1 and TRBJ2-5; weak D call: TRBD2 (5 bases). Germline CDR1 SGHRS, CDR2 YFSETQ. V was trimmed by 0 bases and J by 5 bases, leaving 17 bases between them. The CDR3 is made up of 16 amino acids. The chain's CDR3 is CASSLDATAGGETQYF. In DNA, the CDR3 is TGCGCCAGCAGCTTGGACGCGACTGCGGGCGGTGAGACCCAGTACTTC.

V gene TRBV6-2 or TRBV6-3 combines with J gene TRBJ2-7; 7 bases agree with TRBD2. Unmatched junction bases numbered 6, after V lost 6 bases and J lost 1 base. This CDR3 contains 14 residues. The V gene's germline CDR1 is MNHEY and CDR2 SVGEGT. CDR3 in DNA: TGTGCCAGCAGACCTGGGGGAGGGTCCTACGAGCAGTACTTC. Translated: CASRPGGGSYEQYF.

CDR3 in DNA: TGTGCCAGCAGCCAAGCCAACGAAGGAGCTTTCTTT. Amino acid sequence: CASSQANEGAFF. The chain has TRBV3-1 (or the pseudogene TRBV3-2) and TRBJ1-1; D gene uncertain. Germline V CDR1 and CDR2: LGHDT, YNNKEL (reference sequence). Deletions cut 1 base from V and 10 bases from J, with 10 bases between. The CDR3 extends over 12 amino acids.

The sample holds a few counts of this clone. This chain links TRBV7-2 with TRBJ2-3; tentatively, D is TRBD2 (5 bases). The CDR3 has 17 amino acids. From germline, CDR1 is SGHTA and CDR2 FQGNSA. The ends were cut back, 3 bases at V and 0 bases at J, with 16 bases in the middle. Written as DNA, the CDR3 is TGTGCCAGCAGCTTGCGGTTTCCCGAGGGAAGCACAGATACGCAGTATTTT. Its translation is CASSLRFPEGSTDTQYF. Supplemented by reference TRBV7-2 and TRBJ2-3, the full variable domain reads GAGVSQSPSNKVTEKGKDVELRCDPISGHTALYWYRQSLGQGLEFLIYFQGNSAPDKSGLPSDRFSAERTGGSVSTLTIQRTQQEDSAVYLCASSLRFPEGSTDTQYFGPGTRLTVL.

V gene TRBV3-1 (or the pseudogene TRBV3-2) combines with J gene TRBJ2-7, with TRBD1 matching 10 bases. The junction had 8 bases not matched to a gene; V was cut back by 5 bases and J by 1 base. Germline-derived CDR1 and CDR2 are LGHDT and YNNKEL (reference sequence). The CDR3 loop spans 16 amino acids. This CDR3 reads CASSRATGQGSYEQYF. The CDR3 DNA is TGTGCCAGCAGCAGGGCGACGGGACAGGGGTCCTACGAGCAGTACTTC.